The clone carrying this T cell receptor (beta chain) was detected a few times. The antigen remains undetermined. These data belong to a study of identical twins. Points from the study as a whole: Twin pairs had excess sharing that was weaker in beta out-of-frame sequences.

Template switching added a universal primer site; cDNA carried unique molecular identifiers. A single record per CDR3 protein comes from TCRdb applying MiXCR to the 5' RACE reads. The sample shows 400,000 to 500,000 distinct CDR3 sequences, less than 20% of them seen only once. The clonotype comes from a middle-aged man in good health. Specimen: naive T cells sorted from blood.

The CDR3 DNA reads as TGTGCCAGCAGCCAATATAGGGGCACTGAAGCTTTCTTT. Amino acids: CASSQYRGTEAFF. The chain has TRBV7-3 and TRBJ1-1; a possible D gene is TRBD1 (5 bases). This CDR3 comprises 13 residues. V dropped 5 bases and J dropped 4 bases, with 11 bases sitting between them. CDR1 SGHTA and CDR2 FQGTGA come from the germline V gene. Together with reference TRBV7-3 and TRBJ1-1, the CDR3 gives the full variable domain: GAGVSQTPSNKVTEKGKYVELRCDPISGHTALYWYRQSLGQGPEFLIYFQGTGAADDSGLPNDRFFAVRPEGSVSTLKIQRTERGDSAVYLCASSQYRGTEAFFGQGTRLTVV.